The 25 T cell receptor beta chains in this list originate from one sample, sequenced in a study of PD-L1 blockade in urothelial cancer. Time point reported: pretreatment peripheral blood. Assay used: immunoSEQ multiplex PCR; TCRdb lists only in-frame clones, some missing. Here the sample spans under 55,000 clones, about 81% being singletons. The specimen was PBMCs, collected around atezolizumab (anti-PD-L1) treatment. These receptors came from a man between 70 and 80 years old with urothelial cancer.

The gene calls are TRBV6-6 and TRBJ2-7, with D unclear. CDR1 and CDR2 from the germline V gene are MNHNY and SVGAGI (reference sequence). The CDR3 totals 12 residues. V was pared by 3 bases and J by 3 bases, with 6 bases between. The CDR3 coding sequence is TGTGCCAGCAGTTATTCCAGCTACGAGCAGTACTTC. Encoded protein: CASSYSSYEQYF.

The gene calls are TRBV2 and TRBJ1-2; D not certain. The germline CDR1 and CDR2 sequences are SNHLY and FYNNEI. The CDR3 totals 19 residues. The ends were cut back, 1 base at V and 3 bases at J, with 24 bases in the middle. The CDR3 region is CASSEEIAVSGLRDYGYTF. The DNA of the CDR3 is TGTGCCAGCAGTGAAGAAATAGCCGTGAGTGGTCTCCGAGACTATGGCTACACCTTC.

The V call is TRBV18, the J call TRBJ2-7, with TRBD1 as a possible D gene (5 bases). CDR1 is KGHSH, CDR2 LQKENI, per germline. Trimming removed 2 bases at V and 1 base at J, with 6 bases between. This CDR3 region has 13 residues. The CDR3 coding sequence is TGTGCCAGCTCACCAGACAGTTCCTACGAGCAGTACTTC. This sequence encodes CASSPDSSYEQYF.

The chain links TRBV10-3 to TRBJ2-5; 10 positions match TRBD1. From germline, CDR1 is ENHRY and CDR2 SYGVKD. The CDR3 loop spans 18 amino acids. Trimming at V came to 4 bases and at J to 10 bases, leaving 21 bases not matched to a gene. The DNA for the CDR3 is TGTGCCATCAGTGCGGAGACAGGGGGCGACCGAGCCGCGGGAGACCAGTACTTC. Protein: CAISAETGGDRAAGDQYF.

This chain joins TRBV5-1 and TRBJ1-1, with a tentative D call TRBD1 (5 bases). There are 15 residues in the CDR3. The ends were cut back, 6 bases at V and 1 base at J, with 16 bases in the middle. The germline CDR1 and CDR2 sequences are SGHRS and YFSETQ. The CDR3: CASIAQDTQNTEAFF. The CDR3 DNA is TGCGCCAGCATTGCCCAGGACACACAGAACACTGAAGCTTTCTTT.

V usage is TRBV30 and J usage is TRBJ1-2; TRBD1 is a possible D gene (5 bases). V was cut by 4 bases and J by 2 bases, with 32 bases left in between. The germline CDR1 and CDR2 sequences are GTSNPN and SVGIG (reference sequence). There are 20 residues in the CDR3. The CDR3 DNA reads as TGTGCCTGGAAGGGGTATGGGGGACGGGGGTCTGCCCAGGGAAACTATGGCTACACCTTC. Amino acids: CAWKGYGGRGSAQGNYGYTF.

The chain uses TRBV14 and TRBJ2-7; D is possibly TRBD2 (6 bases). The germline gives CDR1 SGHDN, CDR2 FVKESK. Deletions cut 3 bases from V and 2 bases from J, with 11 bases between. The CDR3 has 14 amino acids. CDR3 loop: CASSHRGTTYEQYF. The CDR3 nucleotides read TGTGCCAGCAGCCACCGGGGGACCACCTACGAGCAGTACTTC.

The chain is built from TRBV6-5 and TRBJ2-7, with D perhaps matching TRBD2 (5 bases). Germline loops: CDR1 MNHEY, CDR2 SVGAGI. V lost 4 bases and J 3 bases, leaving 16 bases between the germline ends. This CDR3 is 15 amino acids long. Here the CDR3 reads CASSLTDGGDYEQYF. In DNA form, the CDR3 reads TGTGCCAGCAGTTTAACGGACGGAGGAGACTACGAGCAGTACTTC.

The V and J genes are TRBV5-6 and TRBJ1-1, with D unresolved. The CDR3 spans 14 residues. CDR1 is SGHDT, CDR2 YYEEEE, per germline. V was clipped by 0 bases and J by 5 bases, with 11 bases between them. CDR3 amino acids: CASSLDGSRTEAFF. The DNA of the CDR3 is TGTGCCAGCAGCTTGGATGGGTCGAGGACTGAAGCTTTCTTT.

The J gene is TRBJ2-1, the V gene TRBV10-3; 7 nucleotides match TRBD1. V gave up 5 bases and J gave up 6 bases; unmatched junction bases: 4. There are 13 residues in the CDR3. CDR1 and CDR2 (germline): ENHRY, SYGVKD. CDR3 sequence reads: CAISPGQSNEQFF. The CDR3 DNA is TGTGCCATCAGTCCGGGACAGAGCAATGAGCAGTTCTTC.

The chain is built from TRBV9 and TRBJ2-2, with 11 nucleotides matching TRBD2. Germline loops: CDR1 SGDLS, CDR2 YYNGEE. After removal of 4 bases from V and 5 bases from J, the junction contained 10 bases not matched to a gene. The CDR3 totals 17 residues. CDR3 amino acids: CASSLASGGPLTGELFF. The CDR3, as DNA: TGTGCCAGCAGCTTGGCTAGCGGGGGGCCCCTTACCGGGGAGCTGTTTTTT.

V usage is TRBV7-6 and J usage is TRBJ2-2; 10 positions agree with TRBD2. V was pared by 1 base and J by 6 bases, with 8 bases of the junction left unmatched. The CDR3 has 17 residues. Germline V lookup: CDR1 SGHVS, CDR2 FNYEAQ. CDR3 nucleotides: TGTGCCAGCAGCTTAGGAGCGGGGGGGCCTGGAGCCGGGGAGCTGTTTTTT. Translating gives CASSLGAGGPGAGELFF.

This clone came up once. The chain links TRBV18 to TRBJ1-1; possible D gene TRBD1, 5 bases. This CDR3 is 17 amino acids long. The V end was cut by 4 bases, the J end by 4 bases, with 22 bases between. In germline, CDR1 is KGHSH, CDR2 LQKENI. CDR3: CASSLRIQDLLGTEAFF. The CDR3 nucleotides read TGTGCCAGCTCACTGAGGATACAGGACCTCCTTGGCACTGAAGCTTTCTTT.

This chain links TRBV13 with TRBJ2-2; a weak D match, TRBD1 (6 bases). There are 16 residues in the CDR3. Trimming removed 2 bases at V and 5 bases at J, with 15 bases between. The germline gives CDR1 PRHDT, CDR2 FYEKMQ (reference sequence). CDR3 coding DNA: TGTGCCAGCAGCTTAAGACGCTCGCAGGGGACCGGGGAGCTGTTTTTT. It yields the protein CASSLRRSQGTGELFF.

The chain carries TRBV30 and TRBJ2-7; 10 bases are shared with TRBD2. J gave up 3 bases and V 0 bases, and 2 bases lay outside the gene matches. Germline V gives CDR1 GTSNPN, CDR2 SVGIG (reference sequence). This CDR3 has 14 residues. The CDR3 DNA is TGTGCCTGGAGTGTAGCGGGGGGGGGCTACGAGCAGTACTTC. It codes for CAWSVAGGGYEQYF.

This chain uses TRBV28 with TRBJ2-3; D is unclear. CDR1 is MDHEN and CDR2 is SYDVKM in the germline V gene. This CDR3 is 12 amino acids long. V was cut by 5 bases and J by 0 bases, with 3 bases left in between. The CDR3: CASSLSTDTQYF. The CDR3 DNA reads as TGTGCCAGCAGTCTTAGCACAGATACGCAGTATTTT.

The chain employs TRBV28 and TRBJ2-2, with 12 bases matching TRBD1. Germline V gene data show CDR1 as MDHEN and CDR2 as SYDVKM. With 4 bases clipped from V and 6 bases from J, the junction kept 3 bases outside the gene matches. The CDR3 contains 15 residues. CDR3 in amino acids: CASSYGTGGSGELFF. Written as DNA, the CDR3 is TGTGCCAGCAGTTACGGGACAGGGGGCTCCGGGGAGCTGTTTTTT.

This chain links TRBV7-8 with TRBJ2-6; D not certain. CDR1 is SGHVS, CDR2 FQNEAQ, per germline. The CDR3 covers 15 residues. V was cut by 4 bases and J by 0 bases, with 7 bases left in between. The CDR3 DNA reads as TGTGCCAGCAGCTCGCTCAGCTCTGGGGCCAACGTCCTGACTTTC. Its protein product is CASSSLSSGANVLTF.

The rearrangement joins TRBV7-6 to TRBJ2-7; D might be TRBD2 (5 bases). CDR1 is SGHVS, CDR2 FNYEAQ, per germline. V shed 1 base and J shed 6 bases, with 7 bases lying between them. This CDR3 spans 12 amino acids. CDR3 loop: CASSLDGGEQYF. CDR3 DNA sequence: TGTGCCAGCAGCTTAGACGGAGGCGAGCAGTACTTC.

This clone was seen a handful of times. The J gene is TRBJ2-7, the V gene TRBV2, with 16 nucleotides matching TRBD2. In germline, CDR1 is SNHLY, CDR2 FYNNEI. The CDR3 contains 18 residues. Germline trimming cut 5 bases from V and 0 bases from J; bases unmatched to any gene: 7. CDR3 in DNA: TGTGCCAGCAGTTCGGGACTAGCGGGAGGGAGGAGCTCCTACGAGCAGTACTTC. It yields the protein CASSSGLAGGRSSYEQYF.

The J gene is TRBJ2-2, the V gene TRBV23-1; D gene uncertain. TRBV23-1 is an open reading frame whose function is uncertain. CDR3 length equals 15 residues. With 0 bases removed from V and 8 bases from J, the gap between germline ends came to 13 bases. As DNA, the CDR3 is TGCGCCAGCAGTCAATCGTTGTCAACTGGTGGGGAGCTGTTTTTT. Amino acids: CASSQSLSTGGELFF.

The chain is built from TRBV18 and TRBJ2-2; no definite D call. V shed 0 bases and J shed 7 bases, with 9 bases lying between them. This CDR3 has 14 amino acids. Germline V gives CDR1 KGHSH, CDR2 LQKENI. The CDR3 sequence: CASSPPSVSGELFF. Here the CDR3 DNA reads TGTGCCAGCTCACCACCTAGTGTAAGCGGGGAGCTGTTTTTT.

The chain recombines TRBV5-4 with TRBJ2-5; 9 bases are shared with TRBD1. Germline-derived CDR1 and CDR2 are SGHNT and YYREEE (reference sequence). The CDR3 has 15 amino acids. Losses at the gene ends were 3 bases for V and 4 bases for J; bases not matched to a gene: 7. CDR3 nucleotides: TGTGCCAGCAGCTCGGACAGGGGAACGGGAGAGACCCAGTACTTC. This codes for CASSSDRGTGETQYF.

This clone was detected a few times. V and J are TRBV5-8 and TRBJ2-1; no clear D gene. Germline CDR1 and CDR2: SGHTS and YDEGEE. Trimming removed 0 bases at V and 4 bases at J, with 11 bases between. The CDR3 has 15 amino acids. The CDR3 DNA reads as TGTGCCAGCAGCTTGGGAGGCGGAGCGTACAATGAGCAGTTCTTC. This translates into CASSLGGGAYNEQFF. Together with reference TRBV5-8 and TRBJ2-1, the CDR3 gives the full variable domain: EAGVTQSPTHLIKTRGQQATLRCSPISGHTSVYWYQQALGLGLQFLLWYDEGEERNRGNFPPRFSGRQFPNYSSELNVNALELEDSALYLCASSLGGGAYNEQFFGPGTRLTVL.

This sequence joins TRBV15 and TRBJ1-1; 7 nucleotides align to TRBD1. Germline V lookup: CDR1 LNHNV, CDR2 YYDKDF (reference sequence). The CDR3 covers 15 residues. The J segment lost 5 bases and the V segment lost 2 bases, leaving 8 bases of the junction unmatched. CDR3 nucleotides: TGTGCCACCAGCAGACCCGAGGGGGCGGTAACTGAAGCTTTCTTT. Amino acids: CATSRPEGAVTEAFF.